This is a list of T cell receptor beta chains from one sample in a study of T-cell reconstitution after alpha-beta-depleted transplantation in children. Each CDR3 protein gets one entry after TCRdb re-called the PCR reads with MiXCR. The data contain 800,000 to 1,000,000 distinct CDR3 sequences, roughly 29% of them seen just once; the ten biggest clones take up about 28%. The sample was PBMCs, mostly from graft donor cells, taken 360 days after TCRalphabeta/CD19-depleted stem cell transplant. These receptors came from a boy in the first two years of life who had a stem cell transplant for SCID, so the T cells may come from the graft donor. Both conserved end residues are part of each CDR3. A D gene is named only where the DNA matches it firmly. For some rows the clone size is stated as once, few or many, or as a class when expanded; others skip it.

length	V	D	size	J	CDR3	DNA
14	TRBV4-1	-	-	TRBJ2-2	CASSQLEGPGELFF	TGCGCCAGCAGCCAACTCGAGGGCCCCGGGGAGCTGTTTTTT
18	TRBV4-3	-	-	TRBJ2-4	CASSQDTPWRVAKNIQYF	TGCGCCAGCAGCCAAGATACCCCCTGGCGGGTAGCCAAAAACATTCAGTACTTC
14	TRBV5-1	-	few	TRBJ2-5	CASSLAPDEETQYF	TGCGCCAGCAGCTTGGCCCCAGATGAAGAGACCCAGTACTTC
17	TRBV28	-	-	TRBJ1-2	CASSLLILGWGNYGYTF	TGTGCCAGCAGTTTATTAATCTTGGGCTGGGGTAACTATGGCTACACCTTC
17	TRBV15	TRBD2	-	TRBJ2-1	CATSRRNSGVTYNEQFF	TGTGCCACCAGCAGACGTAATAGCGGGGTTACCTACAATGAGCAGTTCTTC
12	TRBV3-1	-	many	TRBJ2-1	CASSQGSLLQFF	TGTGCCAGCAGCCAAGGGAGTCTTCTTCAGTTCTTC
18	TRBV4-2	TRBD2	-	TRBJ2-3	CASSQTRTSGVATDTQYF	TGTGCCAGCAGCCAAACTCGGACTAGCGGGGTCGCTACAGATACGCAGTATTTT
13	TRBV4-1	-	-	TRBJ1-1	CASSQREKGEAFF	TGCGCCAGCAGCCAAAGAGAGAAAGGTGAAGCTTTCTTT
15	TRBV10-3	TRBD1	-	TRBJ2-2	CAISPGGTNTGELFF	TGTGCCATCAGTCCAGGGGGAACCAACACCGGGGAGCTGTTTTTT
15	TRBV6-1	-	few	TRBJ1-4	CASMWGNREVEKLFF	TGTGCCAGCATGTGGGGGAACAGGGAAGTTGAAAAACTGTTTTTT
14	TRBV25-1	TRBD1	many	TRBJ1-3	CASNGQGVGNTIYF	TGTGCCAGCAACGGACAGGGGGTTGGAAACACCATATATTTT
13	TRBV15	-	few	TRBJ2-3	CATSRDPSDTQYF	TGTGCCACCAGCAGAGATCCGAGTGATACGCAGTATTTT
14	TRBV15	-	few	TRBJ2-7	CATSLAGSAYEQYF	TGTGCCACCAGTTTGGCGGGGAGTGCCTACGAGCAGTACTTC
13	TRBV5-1	TRBD1	-	TRBJ2-7	CASSHDRGNEQYF	TGCGCCAGCAGCCATGACAGGGGGAACGAGCAGTACTTC
14	TRBV3-1	-	-	TRBJ2-3	CASSRRGAPDTQYF	TGTGCCAGCAGCCGCAGGGGAGCCCCAGATACGCAGTATTTT
16	TRBV9	-	-	TRBJ2-1	CASSPTGGGPYNEQFF	TGTGCCAGCAGCCCCACCGGCGGGGGCCCCTACAATGAGCAGTTCTTC
15	TRBV20-1	-	-	TRBJ2-1	CSARITVPRNNEQFF	TGCAGTGCTAGAATAACGGTCCCCCGAAACAATGAGCAGTTCTTC
15	TRBV5-1	-	-	TRBJ1-6	CASSLAGGIRSPLHF	TGCGCCAGCAGCTTGGCCGGGGGGATTCGTTCACCCCTCCACTTT
13	TRBV5-1	-	-	TRBJ2-7	CASSHPDGHEQYF	TGCGCCAGCAGCCACCCTGACGGACACGAGCAGTACTTC
16	TRBV18	TRBD1	-	TRBJ2-1	CASSPFGTGIADEQFF	TGTGCCAGCTCACCATTCGGGACAGGGATAGCGGATGAGCAGTTCTTC
12	TRBV6-2/TRBV6-3	-	-	TRBJ2-2	CASTTRTGELFF	TGTGCCAGCACCACACGGACCGGGGAGCTGTTTTTT
15	TRBV12-3/TRBV12-4	-	-	TRBJ2-3	CASSLDLGNLDTQYF	TGTGCCAGCAGTTTAGATTTGGGGAATTTAGATACGCAGTATTTT
14	TRBV27	-	few	TRBJ1-1	CASSSTRGDTEAFF	TGTGCCAGCAGTTCGACCCGAGGGGACACTGAAGCTTTCTTT
15	TRBV14	TRBD1	few	TRBJ2-7	CASSPRTGSPYEQYF	TGTGCCAGCAGCCCTCGGACAGGCAGCCCCTACGAGCAGTACTTC
15	TRBV5-1	-	few	TRBJ1-5	CASSTGDDRDQPQHF	TGCGCCAGCAGCACTGGGGACGATCGGGATCAGCCCCAGCATTTT
16	TRBV12-3/TRBV12-4	TRBD2	-	TRBJ2-1	CASSRTVAGGQVEQFF	TGTGCCAGCAGTCGCACCGTAGCGGGGGGGCAGGTTGAGCAGTTCTTC
13	TRBV14	-	few	TRBJ2-4	CASSQLDSNIQYF	TGTGCCAGCAGCCAACTTGACAGTAACATTCAGTACTTC
15	TRBV5-1	TRBD2	-	TRBJ2-5	CASRRGPGGPETQYF	TGCGCCAGCAGAAGGGGACCGGGGGGGCCAGAGACCCAGTACTTC
15	TRBV4-1	-	few	TRBJ2-7	CASSQGKLELYEQYF	TGCGCCAGCAGCCAAGGGAAATTGGAGTTGTACGAGCAGTACTTC
17	TRBV20-1	TRBD1	-	TRBJ1-5	CSARGPPGRGPYQPQHF	TGCAGTGCTAGAGGTCCCCCCGGAAGGGGGCCGTATCAGCCCCAGCATTTT
19	TRBV5-1	TRBD2	once	TRBJ2-3	CASSSGLTSGGDLTDTQYF	TGCGCCAGCAGCTCAGGACTTACTAGCGGGGGGGACTTAACAGATACGCAGTATTTT
14	TRBV7-9	TRBD1	few	TRBJ1-6	CASSPGGGNSPLHF	TGTGCCAGCAGCCCAGGGGGGGGGAATTCACCCCTCCACTTT
13	TRBV11-1	-	-	TRBJ2-7	CASSFDPRFEQYF	TGTGCCAGCAGCTTTGACCCGCGGTTTGAGCAGTACTTC
17	TRBV4-3	TRBD2	-	TRBJ2-3	CASSREIAGGRADTQYF	TGCGCCAGCAGCCGAGAGATAGCGGGGGGGCGTGCAGATACGCAGTATTTT
12	TRBV11-2	-	-	TRBJ2-5	CASSWGTGTQYF	TGTGCCAGCAGCTGGGGGACGGGGACCCAGTACTTC
12	TRBV29-1	-	few	TRBJ1-2	CSVESGSGGYTF	TGCAGCGTTGAGTCGGGGAGCGGTGGCTACACCTTC
15	TRBV12-3/TRBV12-4	-	-	TRBJ2-1	CASSFRWGSYNEQFF	TGTGCCAGCAGTTTCCGTTGGGGCTCCTACAATGAGCAGTTCTTC
15	TRBV15	-	few	TRBJ1-5	CATSIQGNSNQPQHF	TGTGCCACCAGCATCCAGGGTAATAGCAATCAGCCCCAGCATTTT
13	TRBV4-1	-	-	TRBJ2-1	CASSPTLSGEQFF	TGCGCCAGCAGCCCCACCCTCTCAGGGGAGCAGTTCTTC
14	TRBV29-1	TRBD1	-	TRBJ2-5	CSARQGSDQETQYF	TGCAGCGCTCGACAGGGATCAGACCAAGAGACCCAGTACTTC
15	TRBV12-5	-	-	TRBJ2-3	CASGPFEGGWDTQYF	TGTGCTAGTGGTCCGTTTGAAGGGGGTTGGGATACGCAGTATTTT
13	TRBV29-1	TRBD1	-	TRBJ2-5	CSVRDRFEETQYF	TGCAGCGTGAGGGACAGATTTGAAGAGACCCAGTACTTC
13	TRBV20-1	-	few	TRBJ2-5	CSARKLVQETQYF	TGCAGTGCTCGGAAACTAGTACAAGAGACCCAGTACTTC
11	TRBV12-3/TRBV12-4	-	many	TRBJ2-7	CASSELYEQYF	TGTGCCAGCAGTGAATTGTACGAGCAGTACTTC
13	TRBV20-1	-	-	TRBJ1-1	CSARSSRDTEAFF	TGCAGTGCTAGATCCTCCAGGGACACTGAAGCTTTCTTT
16	TRBV15	-	many	TRBJ2-1	CATSSGTPRSYNEQFF	TGTGCCACCAGTTCCGGGACTCCCCGCTCCTACAATGAGCAGTTCTTC
12	TRBV6-1	-	-	TRBJ1-5	CASLQGNQPQHF	TGTGCCAGCTTACAGGGCAATCAGCCCCAGCATTTT
15	TRBV11-2	TRBD1	-	TRBJ2-3	CASSLEGQGSDTQYF	TGTGCCAGCAGCTTAGAAGGACAGGGGTCAGATACGCAGTATTTT
15	TRBV11-2	TRBD1	-	TRBJ1-1	CASSLVGQMNTEAFF	TGTGCCAGCAGTTTAGTGGGACAGATGAACACTGAAGCTTTCTTT
17	TRBV11-1	TRBD2	-	TRBJ2-7	CASSPRGGGTTHYEQYF	TGTGCCAGCAGCCCCCGGGGCGGGGGGACGACCCACTACGAGCAGTACTTC
14	TRBV10-3	-	-	TRBJ2-3	CAISDWTSLGTQYF	TGTGCCATCAGTGACTGGACTTCATTGGGTACGCAGTATTTT
12	TRBV20-1	-	-	TRBJ1-2	CSARRDRVSYTF	TGCAGTGCCCGAAGGGATCGGGTGAGCTACACCTTC
12	TRBV12-3/TRBV12-4	-	many	TRBJ1-1	CASSLWGLEAFF	TGTGCCAGCAGCCTCTGGGGACTGGAAGCTTTCTTT
10	TRBV5-1	-	-	TRBJ1-1	CASSLAIAFF	TGCGCCAGCAGCTTGGCGATTGCTTTCTTT
14	TRBV6-5	-	once	TRBJ1-2	CASSYTHSNYGYTF	TGTGCCAGCAGTTACACCCATTCTAACTATGGCTACACCTTC
11	TRBV7-7	-	few	TRBJ1-5	CAMDSNQPQHF	TGTGCCATGGATAGCAATCAGCCCCAGCATTTT
14	TRBV29-1	-	-	TRBJ1-3	CSVDPQGSGNTIYF	TGCAGCGTTGATCCCCAGGGTTCTGGAAACACCATATATTTT
14	TRBV9	-	few	TRBJ1-2	CASSVGGTHYGYTF	TGTGCCAGCAGCGTGGGGGGGACCCACTATGGCTACACCTTC
13	TRBV5-1	-	-	TRBJ2-1	CASSSGLSNEQFF	TGCGCCAGCAGTTCCGGACTATCCAATGAGCAGTTCTTC
13	TRBV10-3	-	few	TRBJ1-6	CAISGQADSPLHF	TGTGCCATCAGTGGACAGGCTGATTCACCCCTCCACTTT